Below, 27 T cell receptor beta chains from the same sample are listed, as sequenced in a study of identical twins. TCRdb called the 5' RACE reads again in MiXCR, with one record for every CDR3 protein. The profile shows about 470,000 distinct CDR3 sequences, approximately 24% of them singletons. The data were also submitted as part of a second study, on T cells expressing NK-cell markers.

Source material: CD4+ T cells sorted from blood. These receptors originate from a woman between 18 and 29 years old in good health.

This clonotype was seen repeatedly, ten times or more. The chain has TRBV12-3 or TRBV12-4 and TRBJ2-3; no firm D call. This CDR3 contains 12 residues. The V end lost 5 bases, the J end lost 2 bases, and 5 bases lay between the germline ends. The chain's CDR3 is CASSQITDTQYF. Here the CDR3 DNA reads TGTGCCAGCAGTCAGATCACAGATACGCAGTATTTT.

This clonotype was seen only a few times. The gene calls are TRBV7-2 and TRBJ2-5; D gene uncertain. Germline CDR1 and CDR2: SGHTA and FQGNSA. The V end lost 5 bases, the J end lost 8 bases, and 18 bases lay between the germline ends. The CDR3 has 14 amino acids. CDR3 DNA: TGTGCCAGCAGCCAAGCTCGAAGGGTTGGCACCCAGTACTTC. Translated, it gives CASSQARRVGTQYF.

The chain is built from TRBV21-1 and TRBJ2-6. TRBV21-1 is annotated as a pseudogene. The CDR3 runs 15 residues. The CDR3 coding sequence is TGTGCCAGCAGCTCACTGGACTCTGGGGCCAACGTCCTGACTTTC. Its protein is CASSSLDSGANVLTF.

This clonotype was seen many times. V usage is TRBV29-1 and J usage is TRBJ2-1; TRBD2 might be the D (5 bases). V lost 4 bases to trimming and J lost 9 bases, with 16 bases between them. The CDR3 length is 13 residues. Germline CDR1 is SQVTM and CDR2 is ANQGSEA. CDR3 bases: TGCAGCGTTGTCGGTCTAGCTCTCGGTGAGCAGTTCTTC. This codes for CSVVGLALGEQFF.

This clonotype was recorded at least ten times. The CDR3 nucleotides read TGCAGTGCTAGGGGGGAGATCTCCTACAATGAGCAGTTCTTC. This codes for CSARGEISYNEQFF. This chain uses TRBV20-1 with TRBJ2-1; D may correspond to TRBD1 or TRBD2 (5 bases each). Trimming cost V 3 bases and J 0 bases, with 9 bases left between them. The CDR3 runs to 14 residues. The germline V gene has CDR1 DFQATT and CDR2 SNEGSKA (reference sequence).

This rearrangement joins TRBV4-3 to TRBJ2-3; the D gene is possibly TRBD2 (6 bases). V gave up 1 base and J gave up 4 bases, with 6 bases separating them. Per germline, CDR1 LGHNA and CDR2 YSLEER. The CDR3 runs 13 residues. The CDR3 region has the DNA TGCGCCAGCAGCCAAGCGGGGGCAGATACGCAGTATTTT. It encodes CASSQAGADTQYF.

The V call is TRBV23-1, the J call TRBJ2-2, with 9 bases fitting TRBD1. TRBV23-1 is an open reading frame, and its role is uncertain. The CDR3 has 20 residues. The J segment lost 3 bases and the V segment lost 6 bases, leaving 20 bases of the junction unmatched. The CDR3 bases are TGCGCCAGCAGCCCCAGAGAGTATGGACAGGGGTCTTGTGACACCGGGGAGCTGTTTTTT. Translated: CASSPREYGQGSCDTGELFF.

The CDR3: CASLGGGSNEKLFF. The CDR3 nucleotides are TGTGCCAGCCTCGGAGGGGGATCTAATGAAAAACTGTTTTTT. The V call is TRBV6-1, the J call TRBJ1-4, with D perhaps TRBD1 (6 bases). Per germline, CDR1 MNHNS and CDR2 SASEGT. Trimming removed 8 bases at V and 3 bases at J, with 13 bases between. The CDR3 has 14 residues.

The J gene is TRBJ2-7, the V gene TRBV5-5; the D gene is possibly TRBD1 (5 bases). V lost 0 bases and J 3 bases, leaving 13 bases between the germline ends. The CDR3 covers 15 residues. Germline CDR1 is SGHKS and CDR2 is YYEKEE (reference sequence). CDR3 DNA: TGTGCCAGCAGCTTGGCCGCAGGGATTGACTACGAGCAGTACTTC. Its protein product is CASSLAAGIDYEQYF.

The chain combines TRBV7-3 with TRBJ2-3; TRBD2 aligns across 12 bases. Trimming cost V 5 bases and J 1 base; bases outside gene matches: 16. Germline V gives CDR1 SGHTA, CDR2 FQGTGA. The CDR3 has 20 amino acids. CDR3 coding DNA: TGTGCCAGCAGCCCTGGACTAGCGGGGAGGGTTGGGTTGGGCACAGATACGCAGTATTTT. Translating it yields CASSPGLAGRVGLGTDTQYF.

The sample holds a few counts of this clonotype. This chain connects TRBV30 to TRBJ1-2; D not certain. Trimming left V 1 base short and J 5 bases short, with 8 bases between. Germline V gene sequence: CDR1 GTSNPN, CDR2 SVGIG (reference sequence). The CDR3 is 12 residues long. CDR3: CAWSGGNYGYTF. The CDR3 DNA reads as TGTGCCTGGAGTGGCGGGAATTATGGCTACACCTTC.

V gene TRBV19 combines with J gene TRBJ2-1; 9 positions match TRBD2. This CDR3 region has 15 residues. With V trimmed by 5 bases and J by 4 bases, 6 bases remained unmatched. Germline CDR1 and CDR2: LNHDA and SQIVND (reference sequence). CDR3 in amino acids: CASSGAGGMYNEQFF. DNA of the CDR3: TGTGCCAGTAGTGGGGCGGGAGGGATGTACAATGAGCAGTTCTTC.

This clonotype has only a few counts. V usage is TRBV7-8 and J usage is TRBJ1-2, with no clear D. This CDR3 has 13 residues. V was trimmed by 4 bases and J by 4 bases, leaving 10 bases between them. The germline V gene has CDR1 SGHVS and CDR2 FQNEAQ. CDR3 nucleotides: TGTGCCAGCAGCTCCGAGATAGTCTATGGCTACACCTTC. Residues: CASSSEIVYGYTF.

This clonotype was observed a few times. The chain is built from TRBV20-1 and TRBJ2-3; 7 nucleotides agree with TRBD2. From germline, CDR1 is DFQATT and CDR2 SNEGSKA (reference sequence). With V trimmed by 5 bases and J by 3 bases, 11 bases remained unmatched. This CDR3 has 15 amino acids. CDR3 in amino acids: CSASRPSGSTDTQYF. DNA of the CDR3: TGCAGTGCTTCTAGGCCTAGCGGTTCTACAGATACGCAGTATTTT.

In this sample, this clonotype turned up a few times. The CDR3 nucleotides are TGTGCCAGCAGTTTTACCCCGCAGCGGGAGGGTCGGGATGAGCAGTTCTTC. It translates to CASSFTPQREGRDEQFF. This rearrangement joins TRBV12-3 or TRBV12-4 to TRBJ2-1, with 10 bases aligning to TRBD2. Trimming removed 3 bases from V and 8 bases from J; junction bases left unmatched: 13. CDR3 length: 17 amino acids.

This clonotype showed up just a few times. J is TRBJ1-1 and V is TRBV5-1, with TRBD1 as a possible D gene (5 bases). The germline CDR1 and CDR2 sequences are SGHRS and YFSETQ. CDR3 size: 11 residues. The ends were cut back, 6 bases at V and 6 bases at J, with 9 bases in the middle. Written as DNA, the CDR3 is TGCGCCAGCAAGCGGGGCGCTGAAGCTTTCTTT. Translating it yields CASKRGAEAFF. Full variable domain (rest looked up from reference TRBV5-1 and TRBJ1-1): KAGVTQTPRYLIKTRGQQVTLSCSPISGHRSVSWYQQTPGQGLQFLFEYFSETQRNKGNFPGRFSGRQFSNSRSEMNVSTLELGDSALYLCASKRGAEAFFGQGTRLTVV.

This clonotype appeared a few times. The V and J genes are TRBV27 and TRBJ2-1; 9 nucleotides line up with TRBD2. The germline V gene has CDR1 MNHEY and CDR2 SMNVEV (reference sequence). The CDR3 has 15 amino acids. V trimming: 3 bases; J trimming: 8 bases; junction bases outside the gene matches: 8. The CDR3 sequence is CASSFAPSGNYEQFF. CDR3 DNA: TGTGCCAGCAGTTTCGCGCCTAGCGGGAATTATGAGCAGTTCTTC.

This rearrangement joins TRBV20-1 to TRBJ1-1, with D unclear. The V and J ends lost 0 bases and 1 base respectively, with 6 bases between them. The CDR3 extends over 13 amino acids. CDR1 DFQATT and CDR2 SNEGSKA come from the germline V gene (reference sequence). The CDR3 coding sequence is TGCAGTGCTAGAGATCCCAGGAACACTGAAGCTTTCTTT. Its protein is CSARDPRNTEAFF.

The genes are TRBV9 and TRBJ1-1; unclear D gene. The CDR3 length is 13 residues. With 3 bases removed from V and 1 base from J, the gap between germline ends came to 7 bases. The germline V gene has CDR1 SGDLS and CDR2 YYNGEE. The CDR3 DNA follows: TGTGCCAGCAGCGCTCGGAAGAACACTGAAGCTTTCTTT. This encodes CASSARKNTEAFF. Full variable domain (missing parts from reference TRBV9 and TRBJ1-1): DSGVTQTPKHLITATGQRVTLRCSPRSGDLSVYWYQQSLDQGLQFLIQYYNGEERAKGNILERFSAQQFPDLHSELNLSSLELGDSALYFCASSARKNTEAFFGQGTRLTVV.

CDR3 nucleotide sequence: TGTGCCAGCAGCTTGATTAGCGGGGGGGCCGATGAGCAGTTCTTC. This sequence encodes CASSLISGGADEQFF. The rearrangement uses TRBV5-6 and TRBJ2-1; 11 nucleotides align to TRBD2. The CDR3 extends over 15 amino acids. Germline CDR1 SGHDT, CDR2 YYEEEE. With 1 base clipped from V and 8 bases from J, the junction kept 5 bases outside the gene matches.

The chain employs TRBV20-1 and TRBJ2-7; 9 nucleotides match TRBD2. V dropped 7 bases and J dropped 5; count of bases not matched to a gene: 9. The CDR3 extends over 13 amino acids. CDR1 is DFQATT and CDR2 is SNEGSKA in the germline V gene (reference sequence). The CDR3 coding sequence is TGCAGTGTTCCGCGGGAGGGGCGCGACGAGCAGTACTTC. Translated: CSVPREGRDEQYF.

This clonotype was observed a few times. The chain couples TRBV9 to TRBJ2-2, with D unclear. Germline CDR1 reads SGDLS; CDR2 reads YYNGEE. This CDR3 is 14 amino acids long. V was clipped by 3 bases and J by 3 bases, with 9 bases between them. CDR3 in DNA: TGTGCCAGCAGCGGCCTGCTTCACACCGGGGAGCTGTTTTTT. Amino acids: CASSGLLHTGELFF.

This clonotype has a handful of counts. The chain uses TRBV20-1 and TRBJ2-1; 9 bases map to TRBD2. Trimming took 1 base from V and 5 from J; bases not matched to a gene: 6. Per the germline V gene, CDR1 is DFQATT and CDR2 is SNEGSKA (reference sequence). The length of the CDR3 is 15 residues. CDR3 sequence: CSARVRLAANNEQFF. DNA for the CDR3: TGCAGTGCTAGAGTAAGACTAGCGGCGAACAATGAGCAGTTCTTC.

This clonotype was found a few times. The chain couples TRBV20-1 to TRBJ2-3, with 10 bases lining up with TRBD2. The germline CDR1 and CDR2 sequences are DFQATT and SNEGSKA (reference sequence). With V trimmed by 6 bases and J by 2 bases, 8 bases remained unmatched. This CDR3 contains 15 residues. The DNA for the CDR3 is TGCAGTGCCGCAGATAGCGGGGGGCTCACAGATACGCAGTATTTT. Translation: CSAADSGGLTDTQYF.

The table lists this clonotype with many counts. The chain combines TRBV12-3 or TRBV12-4 with TRBJ1-1, with 7 nucleotides matching TRBD1. This CDR3 spans 12 amino acids. With 8 bases clipped from V and 4 bases from J, the junction kept 4 bases outside the gene matches. The CDR3, as DNA: TGTGCCAGCGGCTCAGGGGGCACTGAAGCTTTCTTT. Translating it yields CASGSGGTEAFF.

The chain employs TRBV27 and TRBJ2-6; D ambiguous. V was cut by 5 bases and J by 5 bases, with 10 bases left in between. The germline V gene has CDR1 MNHEY and CDR2 SMNVEV (reference sequence). The CDR3 is 14 residues long. This CDR3 is CASSPSPWANVLTF. Here the CDR3 DNA reads TGTGCCAGCAGTCCCTCCCCCTGGGCCAACGTCCTGACTTTC. Complete variable domain (other parts from reference TRBV27 and TRBJ2-6): EAQVTQNPRYLITVTGKKLTVTCSQNMNHEYMSWYRQDPGLGLRQIYYSMNVEVTDKGDVPEGYKVSRKEKRNFPLILESPSPNQTSLYFCASSPSPWANVLTFGAGSRLTVL.

Ten or more counts support this clonotype. This sequence joins TRBV27 and TRBJ2-7, with D tentatively TRBD2 (6 bases). Germline V CDR1 and CDR2: MNHEY, SMNVEV (reference sequence). V lost 2 bases, J lost 3 bases, and 8 bases lay in between. This CDR3 has 13 amino acids. This chain's CDR3 is CASSLVRGYEQYF. The CDR3 coding sequence is TGTGCCAGCAGTTTAGTGCGGGGCTACGAGCAGTACTTC.